These T cell receptor beta chains were read from a single sample in a study of blood T cell repertoires in COVID-19. Measured with immunoSEQ multiplex PCR; TCRdb has only the in-frame clones, and not every one. The table records roughly 140,000 clones, roughly 87% of them present only once. The sample was peripheral blood. The receptor set was obtained from a woman between 55 and 75 years old with active or convalescent COVID-19. The CDR3 runs from the conserved cysteine through the conserved F or W. The D gene is left open where the match is weak. Expanded clones get a size class; other rows say once, few or many, or leave the size out.

v_call,j_call,d_call,clone_size,cdr3_aa,cdr3_nt
TRBV2,TRBJ1-6,TRBD1,NA,CASSQTGANNSPLHF,TGTGCCAGCAGCCAAACAGGGGCGAATAATTCACCCCTCCACTTT
TRBV29-1,TRBJ1-1,TRBD1,NA,CSSYFSGTGRTEAFF,TGCAGCTCCTACTTCTCCGGGACAGGGCGGACTGAAGCTTTCTTT
TRBV2,TRBJ1-1,NA,NA,CASSLQVMNTEAFF,TGTGCCAGCAGTCTCCAGGTCATGAACACTGAAGCTTTCTTT
TRBV30,TRBJ1-1,NA,NA,CAWSMGHRGKAFF,TGTGCCTGGAGTATGGGACATAGGGGTAAAGCTTTCTTT
TRBV7-9,TRBJ1-5,NA,NA,CASSLFEGGGNQPQHF,TGTGCCAGCAGCTTATTCGAGGGTGGAGGCAATCAGCCCCAGCATTTT
TRBV14,TRBJ1-2,TRBD1,few,CASSRKEGALYGYTF,TGTGCCAGCAGCCGGAAGGAGGGGGCTCTCTATGGCTACACCTTC
TRBV5-6,TRBJ2-7,NA,NA,CASSLGGTWTDTHEQYF,TGTGCCAGCAGCTTGGGAGGAACTTGGACTGACACACACGAGCAGTACTTC
TRBV19,TRBJ1-1,TRBD1,NA,CASRQGNFAEAFF,TGTGCCAGTAGACAGGGGAATTTTGCTGAAGCTTTCTTT
TRBV5-1,TRBJ2-5,TRBD1,NA,CASNSALDRGETQYF,TGCGCCAGCAACTCCGCCTTGGACAGGGGAGAGACCCAGTACTTC
TRBV3-1/TRBV3-2,TRBJ2-3,NA,NA,CASSQVTGSDTQYF,TGTGCCAGCAGCCAAGTAACGGGGTCAGATACGCAGTATTTT
TRBV10-1,TRBJ1-2,NA,NA,CASSESIGGLNDGYTF,TGCGCCAGCAGTGAGTCGATTGGGGGGTTGAATGATGGCTACACCTTC
TRBV9,TRBJ2-3,TRBD1,NA,CASSPRLTGADTQYF,TGTGCCAGCAGCCCCCGGTTGACAGGGGCAGATACGCAGTATTTT
TRBV7-9,TRBJ2-5,TRBD2,NA,CASSLVLAGGETQYF,TGTGCCAGCAGCTTGGTGCTAGCGGGGGGGGAGACCCAGTACTTC
TRBV15,TRBJ1-1,TRBD1,NA,CATSLGTGGMNTEAFF,TGTGCCACCAGCCTCGGGACAGGGGGGATGAACACTGAAGCTTTCTTT
TRBV6-5,TRBJ1-3,NA,NA,CASRGRVPGNTIYF,TGTGCCAGCAGGGGCAGGGTCCCTGGAAACACCATATATTTT
TRBV21-1,TRBJ1-5,NA,once,CASDTLKHQPQHF,TGTGCCAGTGACACCCTTAAACATCAGCCCCAGCATTTT
TRBV7-2,TRBJ2-5,TRBD2,NA,CASSLVGGDQETQYF,TGTGCCAGCAGCTTAGTGGGGGGGGATCAAGAGACCCAGTACTTC
TRBV21-1,TRBJ1-5,NA,NA,CASSKEGGRLGDSQPQHF,TGTGCCAGCAGCAAAGAAGGAGGTCGCCTTGGGGATTCCCAGCCCCAGCATTTT
TRBV30,TRBJ2-1,TRBD2,NA,CAWTPGLAGREQFF,TGTGCCTGGACCCCGGGACTAGCGGGGAGGGAGCAGTTCTTC
TRBV2,TRBJ2-7,TRBD1,once,CASSEDRGSYEQYF,TGTGCCAGCAGTGAAGACAGGGGGTCCTACGAGCAGTACTTC
TRBV5-4,TRBJ2-3,TRBD2,once,CASSPRTSGGSTDTQYF,TGTGCCAGCAGCCCACGGACTAGCGGGGGGTCCACAGATACGCAGTATTTT
TRBV5-4,TRBJ1-4,NA,NA,CASRTETNEKLFF,TGTGCCAGCAGGACAGAGACTAATGAAAAACTGTTTTTT
TRBV27,TRBJ1-2,TRBD1,NA,CASSLGQAGYGYTF,TGTGCCAGCAGTCTAGGACAGGCGGGCTATGGCTACACCTTC
TRBV19,TRBJ1-5,TRBD1,few,CASSDRAGQPQHF,TGTGCCAGTTCCGACAGGGCAGGACAGCCCCAGCATTTT
TRBV2,TRBJ1-5,NA,few,CASSEGWVGASKKHF,TGTGCCAGCAGTGAAGGTTGGGTGGGGGCAAGCAAGAAGCATTTT